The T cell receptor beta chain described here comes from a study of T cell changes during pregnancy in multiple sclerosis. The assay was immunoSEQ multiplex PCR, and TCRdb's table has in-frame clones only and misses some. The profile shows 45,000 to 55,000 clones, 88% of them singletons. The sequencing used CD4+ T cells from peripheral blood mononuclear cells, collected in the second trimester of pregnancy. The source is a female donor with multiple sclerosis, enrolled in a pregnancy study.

CDR3 residues: CASSVQGSGYGYTF. The CDR3, as DNA: TGTGCCAGCAGCGTACAGGGTTCAGGGTATGGCTACACCTTC. The V gene is TRBV2, the J gene TRBJ1-2, with D possibly TRBD1 on 6 matching bases. The germline V gene has CDR1 SNHLY and CDR2 FYNNEI. This CDR3 has 14 residues. Deletions cut 6 bases from V and 5 bases from J, with 16 bases between.